These 16 T cell receptor beta chains originate from one sample sequenced in a study of regulatory T cells in long-lasting Graves disease. Noted time point: newly diagnosed GD, antithyroid drugs for less than 3 months. Researchers made the TCR library from RNA that was extracted from PBMCs. The TCR beta library used iRepertoire HTBI primers with Arm-PCR amplification of CDR3. One entry per CDR3 protein results from TCRdb running MiXCR on the multiplex PCR reads. The data show about 620,000 distinct CDR3 sequences, roughly 15% seen once. Another study also made use of these data, one on T cells in Graves' hyperthyroidism and ophthalmopathy.

Sequencing was performed on peripheral blood mononuclear cells (PBMCs), taken at new diagnosis, from a patient treated with antithyroid drugs. Source of these receptors: a woman aged 30 to 39 with Graves disease.

This clonotype was seen at least ten times. The chain has TRBV20-1 and TRBJ2-2, with D tentatively TRBD2 (5 bases). The CDR3 sequence is 15 residues long. The germline CDR1 and CDR2 sequences are DFQATT and SNEGSKA (reference sequence). V lost 4 bases and J 6 bases, leaving 18 bases between the germline ends. CDR3 region: CSATSLERTPGELFF. DNA for the CDR3: TGCAGTGCTACCTCCTTGGAGCGGACCCCCGGGGAGCTGTTTTTT.

This sequence joins TRBV7-9 and TRBJ1-2; tentatively, D is TRBD1 (5 bases). With 4 bases removed from V and 7 bases from J, the gap between germline ends came to 10 bases. This CDR3 has 12 residues. In germline, CDR1 is SEHNR, CDR2 FQNEAQ (reference sequence). CDR3 sequence (DNA): TGTGCCAGCAGCTACCTCGGGACTGGCTACACCTTC. Residues: CASSYLGTGYTF.

Of note for this clonotype: A much larger clone differs by one base, so this may be a read error. Given the absence of the conserved phenylalanine or tryptophan at the CDR3 end, a read error is likely. V is TRBV6-9 and J is TRBJ2-7; TRBD1 matches 9 bases. With 2 bases clipped from V and 4 bases from J, the junction kept 3 bases outside the gene matches. Germline V CDR1 and CDR2: MNHGY, SVAAGI. The length of the CDR3 is 14 residues. CDR3: CASSYRTGEYEQYL. CDR3 sequence (DNA): TGTGCCAGCAGTTATCGGACAGGGGAGTACGAGCAGTACCTC.

Concerning this clonotype: A much larger clone differs from this one at a single base, so this may be a read error. The CDR3 does not close with the conserved phenylalanine or tryptophan, likely indicating a read error. The J gene is TRBJ1-2, the V gene TRBV28, with 9 bases fitting TRBD1. Germline-derived CDR1 and CDR2 are MDHEN and SYDVKM. J lost 9 bases, V lost 6 bases, and 14 bases had no gene match. The length of the CDR3 is 15 residues. The chain's CDR3 is CASSGFRDRVFRYTL. Here the CDR3 DNA reads TGTGCCAGCAGCGGATTCCGGGACAGGGTGTTTCGCTACACCTTA.

Many counts were recorded for this clonotype. This chain uses TRBV27 with TRBJ1-2; no reliable D call. The CDR3 spans 16 residues. Germline V CDR1 and CDR2: MNHEY, SMNVEV (reference sequence). V was pared by 0 bases and J by 1 base, with 12 bases between. CDR3 region: CASSLSRRSDNYGYTF. The DNA of the CDR3 is TGTGCCAGCAGTTTATCCCGCAGATCCGATAACTATGGCTACACCTTC.

As regards this clonotype: It may be a read error: a sequence one base away is much more abundant. The chain combines TRBV7-8 with TRBJ1-2; 12 positions agree with TRBD1. The CDR3 is made up of 14 amino acids. Looked up from germline, CDR1 is SGHVS and CDR2 is FQNEAQ. The CDR3 loop is CASSPGTGGNGYAF. Written as DNA, the CDR3 is TGTGCCAGCAGCCCCGGGACAGGGGGCAATGGCTACGCCTTC.

This chain links TRBV19 with TRBJ2-7; TRBD2 aligns across 8 bases. With V trimmed by 4 bases and J by 4 bases, 6 bases remained unmatched. This CDR3 is built from 14 residues. From germline, CDR1 is LNHDA and CDR2 SQIVND (reference sequence). This CDR3 reads CASSSGLAFYEQYF. In DNA form, the CDR3 reads TGTGCCAGTAGTAGCGGACTAGCTTTTTACGAGCAGTACTTC. The full variable domain, with the rest looked up from reference TRBV19 and TRBJ2-7, is DGGITQSPKYLFRKEGQNVTLSCEQNLNHDAMYWYRQDPGQGLRLIYYSQIVNDFQKGDIAEGYSVSREKKESFPLTVTSAQKNPTAFYLCASSSGLAFYEQYFGPGTRLTVT.

Ten or more counts support this clonotype. The genes are TRBV20-1 and TRBJ1-1, with 7 nucleotides matching TRBD1. The CDR3 covers 16 residues. The J segment lost 0 bases and the V segment lost 3 bases, leaving 10 bases of the junction unmatched. CDR1 is DFQATT, CDR2 SNEGSKA, per germline (reference sequence). DNA of the CDR3: TGCAGTGCTAGGTCTATTCCGGGACAGATGAACACTGAAGCTTTCTTT. Translating it yields CSARSIPGQMNTEAFF.

This clonotype has a handful of counts. The V gene is TRBV18, the J gene TRBJ1-5; no definite D call. CDR1 and CDR2 from the germline V gene are KGHSH and LQKENI. V lost 4 bases and J lost 6, with 10 bases in between. The CDR3 is 13 amino acids. This chain's CDR3 is CASSQDQSQPQHF. In DNA, the CDR3 is TGTGCCAGCTCACAGGATCAGAGTCAGCCCCAGCATTTT.

In its sample, this clonotype was seen many times. The genes are TRBV7-9 and TRBJ2-7; 7 bases are shared with TRBD2. The CDR3 has 15 amino acids. J was trimmed by 4 bases and V by 2 bases; bases with no gene match: 8. Germline CDR1 and CDR2: SEHNR and FQNEAQ (reference sequence). The CDR3 protein is CASSLNGLADYEQYF. Written as DNA, the CDR3 is TGTGCCAGCAGCTTAAATGGGCTAGCGGATTACGAGCAGTACTTC.

This clonotype has a handful of counts. V and J are TRBV27 and TRBJ2-1, with 11 bases identical to TRBD2. Trimming cost V 3 bases and J 8 bases; bases outside gene matches: 12. CDR1 is MNHEY, CDR2 SMNVEV, per germline (reference sequence). The CDR3 runs to 17 residues. CDR3 sequence (DNA): TGTGCCAGCAGTTTTCGTGTGTCTAGCGGGAGGACGGATGAGCAGTTCTTC. It encodes CASSFRVSSGRTDEQFF.

The sample holds a few counts of this clonotype. The chain employs TRBV7-3 and TRBJ2-4; perhaps TRBD1 as D (6 bases). The CDR3 consists of 15 residues. Germline V gene sequence: CDR1 SGHTA, CDR2 FQGTGA. V was shortened by 5 bases and J by 0 bases, with 11 bases between the two germline ends. For the CDR3, the DNA is TGTGCCAGCAGCCAGGGACATATAGCCAAAAACATTCAGTACTTC. This sequence encodes CASSQGHIAKNIQYF.

This clonotype has only a few counts. The J gene is TRBJ2-7, the V gene TRBV20-1; 11 bases are shared with TRBD2. V gave up 6 bases and J gave up 3 bases; unmatched junction bases: 16. CDR3 length: 17 amino acids. Germline lookup yields CDR1 DFQATT and CDR2 SNEGSKA (reference sequence). The CDR3 is CSAKTRTSGSSGYEQYF. CDR3 nucleotides: TGCAGTGCCAAGACTAGGACTAGCGGGTCGTCGGGCTACGAGCAGTACTTC.

This clonotype was detected many times. V usage is TRBV27 and J usage is TRBJ1-1; perhaps TRBD1 as D (5 bases). Germline V CDR1 and CDR2: MNHEY, SMNVEV (reference sequence). The CDR3 runs 14 residues. V was shortened by 6 bases and J by 1 base, with 12 bases between the two germline ends. The CDR3: CASRPRASNTEAFF. The CDR3 nucleotides read TGTGCCAGCAGGCCCAGGGCCTCGAACACTGAAGCTTTCTTT.

V usage is TRBV20-1 and J usage is TRBJ1-3; a possible D gene is TRBD1 (5 bases). The V end was cut by 0 bases, the J end by 2 bases, with 20 bases between. Germline V gene data show CDR1 as DFQATT and CDR2 as SNEGSKA (reference sequence). CDR3 length: 18 amino acids. The CDR3 nucleotides read TGCAGTGCTAGAGACGCCGGGACTGCGGTTACTACTGGAAACACCATATATTTT. Its protein is CSARDAGTAVTTGNTIYF.

This clonotype occurred a few times. This chain links TRBV20-1 with TRBJ1-4, with a weak D call TRBD1 (6 bases). The CDR3 has 16 amino acids. Trimming shortened V by 5 bases and J by 0 bases, and 16 bases separated the two germline ends. Germline V gives CDR1 DFQATT, CDR2 SNEGSKA (reference sequence). Written as DNA, the CDR3 is TGCAGTGCTCCAACTGGTGGGGGCGCAACTAATGAAAAACTGTTTTTT. This codes for CSAPTGGGATNEKLFF.